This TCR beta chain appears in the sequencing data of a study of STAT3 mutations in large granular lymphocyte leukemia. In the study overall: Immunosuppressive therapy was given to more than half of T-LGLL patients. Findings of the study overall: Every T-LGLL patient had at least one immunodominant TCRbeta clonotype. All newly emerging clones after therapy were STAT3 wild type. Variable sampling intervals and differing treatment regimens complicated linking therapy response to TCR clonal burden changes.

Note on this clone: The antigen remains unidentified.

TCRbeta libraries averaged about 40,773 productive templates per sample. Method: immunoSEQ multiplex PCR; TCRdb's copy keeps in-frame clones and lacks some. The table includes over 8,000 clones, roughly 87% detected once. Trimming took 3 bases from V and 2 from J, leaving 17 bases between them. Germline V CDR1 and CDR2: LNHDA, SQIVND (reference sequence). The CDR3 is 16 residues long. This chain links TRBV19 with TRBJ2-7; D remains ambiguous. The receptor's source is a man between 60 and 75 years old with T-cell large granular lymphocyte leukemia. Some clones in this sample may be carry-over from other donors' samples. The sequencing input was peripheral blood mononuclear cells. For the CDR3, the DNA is TGTGCCAGTAGTATTGGGAATCCGGGCCCCCCCTACGAGCAGTACTTC. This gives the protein CASSIGNPGPPYEQYF.